These T cell receptor beta chains were read from a single sample in a study of blood T cell repertoires in COVID-19. Some clones are missing from TCRdb's copy, which holds only in-frame ones; the method was immunoSEQ multiplex PCR. This table has 350,000 to 450,000 clones, over 85% appearing once. Sequencing was done on a sample of PBMCs or T cells enriched from blood (not recorded which). These receptor sequences come from a woman aged 25 to 39 who had recovered from COVID-19. The CDR3 runs from the conserved cysteine through the conserved F or W. The D gene is left open where the match is weak. For some rows the clone size is stated as once, few or many, or as a class when expanded; others skip it.

V gene	D gene	J gene	clone size	CDR3 DNA	CDR3 protein
TRBV30	.	TRBJ2-4	.	TGTGCCTGGAATACGGTGGGGGGGCTAGCCAAAAACATTCAGTACTTC	CAWNTVGGLAKNIQYF
TRBV27	.	TRBJ2-1	once	TGTGCCAGCAGTTTATCGTGGCAGGTCTCAAATGAGCAGTTCTTC	CASSLSWQVSNEQFF
TRBV18	.	TRBJ1-4	.	TGTGCCAGCTCACCTGTTTTCTCAACTAATGAAAAACTGTTTTTT	CASSPVFSTNEKLFF
TRBV27	.	TRBJ2-5	.	TGTGCCAGCAGTCAACCGGGACACCCGATCCAAGAGACCCAGTACTTC	CASSQPGHPIQETQYF
TRBV6-5	.	TRBJ2-1	.	TGTGCCAGCAGTTACTCTGGCGGAGACTACAATGAGCAGTTCTTC	CASSYSGGDYNEQFF
TRBV7-3	.	TRBJ2-1	.	TGTGCCAGCAGCTCATCCCCGCGTAGCGAGCAGTTCTTC	CASSSSPRSEQFF
TRBV29-1	.	TRBJ2-1	.	TGCAGCGGCGGAGGTCGAGAAGAGCAGTTCTTC	CSGGGREEQFF
TRBV4-1	.	TRBJ2-1	.	TGCGCCAGCCCGAGCACTTATGAGCAGTTCTTC	CASPSTYEQFF
TRBV6-6	.	TRBJ2-1	.	TGTGCCAGCAGTCTGATACTCAATGAGCAGTTCTTC	CASSLILNEQFF
TRBV6-2/TRBV6-3	.	TRBJ2-5	.	TGTGCCAGCAGCCGCGGGAAGGGACCGCGTGGGGAGACCCAGTACTTC	CASSRGKGPRGETQYF
TRBV7-6	TRBD2	TRBJ2-7	.	TGTGCCAGCAGCGTCGGACTAGCAGAATACGAGCAGTACTTC	CASSVGLAEYEQYF
TRBV9	.	TRBJ2-1	few	TGTGCCAGCAGCGGGGTAGGGGTGCGGCAGTTCTTC	CASSGVGVRQFF
TRBV2	TRBD1	TRBJ1-3	.	TGTGCCAGACAACAGGGGGCGTCCGGAAACACCATATATTTT	CARQQGASGNTIYF
TRBV3-1/TRBV3-2	TRBD1	TRBJ1-4	.	TGTGCCAGCAGCCTCAGGGGGACGGATGAAAAACTGTTTTTT	CASSLRGTDEKLFF
TRBV7-2	.	TRBJ2-5	.	TGTGCCAGCAAAGCCGCCGCGGAGACCCAGTACTTC	CASKAAAETQYF
TRBV19	TRBD2	TRBJ2-1	.	TGTGCCAGTAGTATGGGGGGGAAGATCAATGAGCAGTTCTTC	CASSMGGKINEQFF
TRBV7-3	.	TRBJ1-1	.	TGTGCCAGTAGCCGACTAGGGCAGGGTCGGACTGAAGCTTTCTTT	CASSRLGQGRTEAFF
TRBV12-3/TRBV12-4	.	TRBJ2-1	.	TGTGCCAGCAGTTCCCGGGGCTACAATGAGCAGTTCTTC	CASSSRGYNEQFF
TRBV19	.	TRBJ2-7	.	TGTGCCAGTAGTATTGGATCGGGAGTGGACGAGCAGTACTTC	CASSIGSGVDEQYF
TRBV7-3	.	TRBJ2-1	.	TGTGCCAGCAGTCTCGGACAGGGAGGGTATGAGCAGTTCTTC	CASSLGQGGYEQFF
TRBV7-9	TRBD1	TRBJ1-1	.	TGTGCCAGCAGCTTAGGACAGGGGTGGACTGAAGCTTTCTTT	CASSLGQGWTEAFF
TRBV4-1	TRBD2	TRBJ2-1	once	TGCGCCAGCAGCGGACTAGCGGGACCCTACAATGAGCAGTTCTTC	CASSGLAGPYNEQFF
TRBV19	TRBD1	TRBJ2-3	.	TGTGCCAGCACCGGGACAGGGACCCCCACAGATACGCAGTATTTT	CASTGTGTPTDTQYF
TRBV14	.	TRBJ1-1	.	TGTGCCAGCAGCCAGACAGGTAACACTGAAGCTTTCTTT	CASSQTGNTEAFF
TRBV30	.	TRBJ2-7	.	TGTGCCTGGAGTAACGGGGCCTACGAGCAGTACTTC	CAWSNGAYEQYF
TRBV11-3	TRBD2	TRBJ2-3	.	TGTGCCAGCAGCTTAGGGGGCCTAGCGGGGTCCAGAGATACGCAGTATTTT	CASSLGGLAGSRDTQYF
TRBV13	.	TRBJ1-1	.	TGTGCCAGCAGCTTAGGATCGGGGAGGACTGAAGCTTTCTTT	CASSLGSGRTEAFF
TRBV19	TRBD1	TRBJ1-1	few	TGTGCCAGTAGGATACAGGGGGCGGGGGTCAGGAACACTGAAGCTTTCTTT	CASRIQGAGVRNTEAFF
TRBV6-5	.	TRBJ2-7	.	TGTGCCAGCGTCGCCAGACTAGTCTCCTACGAGCAGTACTTC	CASVARLVSYEQYF
TRBV19	.	TRBJ1-2	once	TGTGCCAGTAGCAAGGACGGCGGGGGCAGTTATGGCTACACCTTC	CASSKDGGGSYGYTF
TRBV2	TRBD1	TRBJ1-5	.	TGTGCCAGCCTAGGGACAGGGCCTACTCAAAAGCCCCAGCATTTT	CASLGTGPTQKPQHF
TRBV20-1	.	TRBJ2-4	.	TGCAGTGCTAGTTTCGAGCGGAACATTCAGTACTTC	CSASFERNIQYF
TRBV3-1/TRBV3-2	.	TRBJ1-1	.	TGTGCCAGCAGCCAAGGGTACTCCCTGAACACTGAAGCTTTCTTT	CASSQGYSLNTEAFF
TRBV14	TRBD1	TRBJ2-1	few	TGTGCCAGCAGCCACCGACGGACAGGGTACAATGAGCAGTTCTTC	CASSHRRTGYNEQFF